This T cell receptor (beta chain) was found in a study of blood T cell repertoires in COVID-19 (TCRdb year 2020). About the study as a whole: Collaborator samples came from the United States, Italy and Spain and covered acute and convalescent phases of COVID-19. Deeply sampled blood TCRbeta repertoires from subjects exposed to, actively infected with, or recovered from COVID-19 were included in the dataset. Where available, HLA class I and class II types were obtained from metadata supplied by the sample provider rather than from assay-based typing. The prospective study material was composed of cDNA or gDNA derived from T cells, B-cell-depleted T cells, or PBMCs. A de-identified subject ID, COVID-19 status, age in years and sex were almost always included in the sample metadata. Samples were obtained from the ongoing ImmuneRACE study (first 160 participants) and from some 1,200 subjects provided by 6 global collaborators. The repertoires were made available in a free public database intended to serve as a resource for research on the immune response to SARS-CoV-2. Here is what the overall study found, with its caveats: Clinical and demographic metadata were provided uncurated, with the amount varying by source and participant.

Concerning this clone: This receptor's antigen is unknown. Base qualities are not at hand, and no much larger clone is one base apart.

TCRbeta CDR3 regions were amplified from genomic DNA by means of the immunoSEQ Assay, a bias-controlled multiplex PCR. For the original study's pipeline: Nucleated cell counts per sample were estimated from amplification of reference gene primers within the assay. To quantify the absolute abundance of each unique TCRbeta CDR3 rearrangement, sequence reads were collapsed and filtered. For each sample, productive Simpson clonality was calculated by taking the square root of Simpson's diversity index across productive rearrangements. Imported from immuneACCESS, the table was reduced by TCRdb to in-frame sequences with V and J called. These copies leave out some clones; in studies compared against another copy, an unresolved V gene accounts for under half, and the cause of the remainder is not known. The V and J calls and clone size come from that table; D and trimming were worked out from the DNA. This sample is represented by more than 200,000 clones; over 70% of them were singletons. Clones ranked in the top ten supply just over 8.5% of the sample.

CDR1 and CDR2, per the germline V gene, are MNHNS and SASEGT. The CDR3 starts with the cysteine, ends with the phenylalanine, and has 14 residues. Of all the DNA, just the CDR3 is kept, 42 bases in frame from base 1. V loses 3 bases, J loses 7 bases, and the germline ends lie 15 bases apart. Whole blood was collected in K2EDTA tubes by collaborating institutions according to the institutions' own protocols. For TCRbeta analysis, collaborators shipped samples in one of three forms: frozen whole blood, isolated PBMCs, or DNA extracted from either of those sample types. The V gene is TRBV6-1 and the J gene is TRBJ1-1; perhaps TRBD1 is the D gene, with 6 bases matching. This clonotype was sampled from a middle-aged man with active or convalescent COVID-19. Sequencing used peripheral blood. The nucleotide sequence reads TGTGCCAGCAGTGAGTCCCCAACAGGGTTTGAAGCTTTCTTT. This gives the protein CASSESPTGFEAFF.